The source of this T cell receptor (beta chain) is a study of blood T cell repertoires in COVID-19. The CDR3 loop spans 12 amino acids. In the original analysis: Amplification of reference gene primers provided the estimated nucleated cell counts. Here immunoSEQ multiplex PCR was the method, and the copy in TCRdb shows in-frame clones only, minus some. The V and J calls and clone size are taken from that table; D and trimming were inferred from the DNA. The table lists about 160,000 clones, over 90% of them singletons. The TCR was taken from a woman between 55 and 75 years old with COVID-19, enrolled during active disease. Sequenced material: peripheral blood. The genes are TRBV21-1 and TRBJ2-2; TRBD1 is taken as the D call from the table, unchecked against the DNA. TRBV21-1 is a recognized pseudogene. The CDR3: CASSIPGQGLFF. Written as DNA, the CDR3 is TGTGCCAGCAGCATCCCGGGACAGGGGCTGTTTTTT.